The 27 T cell receptor beta chains in this list originate from one sample, sequenced in a study of blood T cell repertoires in COVID-19. The method was immunoSEQ multiplex PCR; TCRdb's version includes in-frame clones alone and lacks a portion of them. The sample has 200,000 to 250,000 clones, 65% to 85% seen once. The sequencing input was peripheral blood. The receptors come from a woman aged 25 to 39 who had recovered from COVID-19.

The chain couples TRBV19 to TRBJ2-3, with a possible D match to TRBD1 (5 bases). V lost 6 bases and J lost 4, with 11 bases in between. CDR1 and CDR2 from the germline V gene are LNHDA and SQIVND (reference sequence). The CDR3 runs to 13 residues. The CDR3 DNA reads as TGTGCCAGTAGCGACAGTACCGCAGATACGCAGTATTTT. Its translation is CASSDSTADTQYF.

This chain connects TRBV14 to TRBJ2-5; D is perhaps TRBD1 (6 bases). With 7 bases removed from V and 1 base from J, the gap between germline ends came to 10 bases. The germline V gene has CDR1 SGHDN and CDR2 FVKESK. The CDR3 consists of 13 residues. CDR3 coding DNA: TGTGCCAGCAACAGGGATCTCCAAGAGACCCAGTACTTC. Translated, it gives CASNRDLQETQYF.

The gene calls are TRBV21-1 and TRBJ2-3; no DNA check was done on the table's D call, TRBD1. TRBV21-1 is a pseudogene. The CDR3 sequence is 16 residues long. The CDR3 DNA follows: TGTGCCAGCAGCAAAGGGACAGGGCGCCTCACAGATACGCAGTATTTT. Translating gives CASSKGTGRLTDTQYF.

This chain connects TRBV11-2 to TRBJ2-2; a weak D match, TRBD1 (6 bases). CDR1 is SGHAT and CDR2 is FQNNGV in the germline V gene. Trimming stripped 5 bases from V and 4 bases from J, with 11 bases between. The CDR3 totals 14 residues. The CDR3 DNA follows: TGTGCCAGCAGCCTACGCAGGGGCACCGGGGAGCTGTTTTTT. This sequence encodes CASSLRRGTGELFF.

This chain links TRBV28 with TRBJ1-1; possible D gene TRBD1, 5 bases. There are 13 residues in the CDR3. V lost 8 bases and J lost 0, with 10 bases in between. The germline V gene has CDR1 MDHEN and CDR2 SYDVKM. The CDR3 sequence is CASADTMNTEAFF. CDR3 nucleotides: TGTGCCAGCGCGGACACGATGAACACTGAAGCTTTCTTT.

The chain carries TRBV7-2 and TRBJ2-7; 7 bases align to TRBD1. CDR1 is SGHTA, CDR2 FQGNSA, per germline. V shed 5 bases, J shed 6 bases, and the junction held 7 bases outside the gene matches. The CDR3 spans 13 residues. The CDR3 here is CASSQGQWSEQYF. In nucleotides, the CDR3 is TGTGCCAGCAGCCAGGGACAGTGGAGCGAGCAGTACTTC.

The rearrangement joins TRBV12-5 to TRBJ1-2, with D tentatively TRBD1 (6 bases). The length of the CDR3 is 14 residues. V shed 2 bases and J shed 6 bases, with 13 bases lying between them. Germline V gene lookup returns CDR1 LGHNT and CDR2 FRNRAP. DNA of the CDR3: TGTGCTAGTGGTTTGACAGGGAGTCGAGATGGCTACACCTTC. Translating it yields CASGLTGSRDGYTF. Variable domain in full (rest from reference TRBV12-5 and TRBJ1-2): DARVTQTPRHKVTEMGQEVTMRCQPILGHNTVFWYRQTMMQGLELLAYFRNRAPLDDSGMPKDRFSAEMPDATLATLKIQPSEPRDSAVYFCASGLTGSRDGYTFGSGTRLTVV.

This clone was seen just once. J is TRBJ2-7 and V is TRBV6-5, with 7 bases lining up with TRBD2. V was clipped by 6 bases and J by 3 bases; unmatched bases: 8. The CDR3 is 14 amino acids. Germline-derived CDR1 and CDR2 are MNHEY and SVGAGI. The CDR3 bases are TGTGCCAGCAGACCGGGACTACAGAACTACGAGCAGTACTTC. Amino acids: CASRPGLQNYEQYF.

The chain is built from TRBV3-1 (or the pseudogene TRBV3-2) and TRBJ1-1; D is ambiguous. Trimming cost V 4 bases and J 5 bases, with 14 bases left between them. CDR3 size: 14 residues. Germline-derived CDR1 and CDR2 are LGHDT and YNNKEL (reference sequence). This CDR3 reads CASSRGGSETEAFF. CDR3 DNA sequence: TGTGCCAGCAGCCGGGGAGGTTCTGAAACTGAAGCTTTCTTT.

V is TRBV29-1 and J is TRBJ2-6; possibly TRBD1 for D (6 bases). Germline V gene sequence: CDR1 SQVTM, CDR2 ANQGSEA. Trimming removed 6 bases from V and 4 bases from J, with 13 bases in between. This CDR3 has 14 residues. The CDR3 is CSVDSGPGANVLTF. The CDR3 DNA reads TGCAGCGTGGACAGCGGCCCGGGGGCCAACGTCCTGACTTTC.

This chain joins TRBV24-1 and TRBJ2-3; D unresolved. CDR1 is KGHDR, CDR2 SFDVKD, per germline. The V gene lost 4 bases and the J gene lost 2 bases, with 6 bases spanning the gap. The CDR3 sequence is 13 residues long. The CDR3 DNA sequence: TGTGCCACCAGTGACCCAAACACAGATACGCAGTATTTT. Encoded protein: CATSDPNTDTQYF.

The chain couples TRBV5-1 to TRBJ2-2; D remains unclear. Trimming cost V 0 bases and J 2 bases, with 5 bases left between them. Germline CDR1 is SGHRS and CDR2 is YFSETQ. CDR3 length equals 14 residues. CDR3: CASSLGGNTGELFF. Here the CDR3 DNA reads TGCGCCAGCAGCTTGGGAGGAAACACCGGGGAGCTGTTTTTT.

This clone was seen a few times. The CDR3 DNA reads TGTGCCAGCACCCCGGAGGGGACTAGCGGTACCTACGAGCAGTACTTC. It specifies CASTPEGTSGTYEQYF. The chain links TRBV6-6 to TRBJ2-7; 11 nucleotides align to TRBD2. The CDR3 contains 16 residues. Germline V gene lookup returns CDR1 MNHNY and CDR2 SVGAGI (reference sequence). The ends lost 7 bases at V and 2 bases at J; junction bases unmatched: 10.

This chain uses TRBV28 with TRBJ1-4; possible D gene TRBD1, 5 bases. The CDR3 length is 19 residues. Germline values: CDR1 MDHEN, CDR2 SYDVKM. V lost 6 bases and J lost 2, with 25 bases in between. The CDR3 region has the DNA TGTGCCAGCAGCGTAAACCCCAGGGCTGGGTTTTACACTAATGAAAAACTGTTTTTT. Protein product: CASSVNPRAGFYTNEKLFF.

The chain carries TRBV10-3 and TRBJ2-1; 9 bases agree with TRBD2. Germline V CDR1 and CDR2: ENHRY, SYGVKD. V lost 11 bases to trimming and J lost 10 bases; unmatched junction nucleotides: 6. This CDR3 spans 11 amino acids. This chain's CDR3 is CAAGGTSEQFF. In DNA, the CDR3 is TGTGCCGCGGGGGGGACAAGCGAGCAGTTCTTC.

The genes are TRBV6-5 and TRBJ1-2; maybe TRBD1 (6 bases). Trimming took off 4 bases at V and 1 base at J, with 13 bases between the two ends. CDR3 length: 15 residues. Germline V gives CDR1 MNHEY, CDR2 SVGAGI. Here the CDR3 DNA reads TGTGCCAGCAGTTCCTCGGGACACCTTAACTATGGCTACACCTTC. Amino acid sequence: CASSSSGHLNYGYTF.

The chain employs TRBV10-3 and TRBJ2-3; D is perhaps TRBD1 (6 bases). CDR1 and CDR2 from the germline V gene are ENHRY and SYGVKD. The V end lost 8 bases, the J end lost 5 bases, and 17 bases lay between the germline ends. The CDR3 has 14 amino acids. The CDR3 sequence: CAIGPGHGIDTQYF. CDR3 sequence (DNA): TGTGCCATCGGGCCGGGACATGGGATAGATACGCAGTATTTT.

The chain is built from TRBV29-1 and TRBJ2-7, with D perhaps TRBD2 (6 bases). CDR3 length: 15 residues. V was cut by 6 bases and J by 2 bases, with 20 bases left in between. Germline CDR1 SQVTM, CDR2 ANQGSEA. The CDR3 bases are TGCAGCGTCATGGGGGGTGACAGCACGCCCTACGAGCAGTACTTC. Amino acid sequence: CSVMGGDSTPYEQYF.

The rearrangement links TRBV7-6 to TRBJ1-4; D remains unclear. Germline CDR1 SGHVS, CDR2 FNYEAQ. Trimming stripped 4 bases from V and 8 bases from J, with 20 bases between. CDR3 size: 16 residues. DNA for the CDR3: TGTGCCAGCAGCTCCCCACCCGGGAGGGTAGAAGAAAAACTGTTTTTT. Translation: CASSSPPGRVEEKLFF.

V usage is TRBV27 and J usage is TRBJ1-4; D unclear. V dropped 4 bases and J dropped 5 bases, with 8 bases sitting between them. The germline V gene encodes CDR1 MNHEY and CDR2 SMNVEV (reference sequence). The CDR3 covers 13 residues. CDR3 DNA: TGTGCCAGCAGTTCCGAGTTGAATGAAAAACTGTTTTTT. This translates into CASSSELNEKLFF.

The chain carries TRBV28 and TRBJ2-7; TRBD2 aligns across 12 bases. The CDR3 is 19 amino acids. V shed 6 bases, J shed 3 bases, and the junction held 18 bases outside the gene matches. Germline V gene data show CDR1 as MDHEN and CDR2 as SYDVKM. CDR3 sequence (DNA): TGTGCCAGCAGCGCCCCCGCGCTAGCGGGAGGGCCGACATACTACGAGCAGTACTTC. Residues: CASSAPALAGGPTYYEQYF.

The V gene is TRBV10-2, the J gene TRBJ1-5; D perhaps matches TRBD1 (5 bases). With 6 bases removed from V and 7 bases from J, the gap between germline ends came to 13 bases. CDR1 is WSHSY and CDR2 is SAAADI in the germline V gene. The CDR3 runs 13 residues. CDR3 DNA: TGCGCCAGCAGCCCAGGGAGCGGGCAGCCCCAGCATTTT. It specifies CASSPGSGQPQHF.

The chain carries TRBV2 and TRBJ2-1; 9 nucleotides line up with TRBD2. Germline CDR1 and CDR2: SNHLY and FYNNEI. CDR3 length: 15 residues. Trimming removed 6 bases from V and 0 bases from J; junction bases left unmatched: 3. The CDR3 coding sequence is TGTGCCAGCAGCAATAGCGGGAGCTCCTACAATGAGCAGTTCTTC. Translation gives CASSNSGSSYNEQFF.

V is TRBV4-1 and J is TRBJ2-3; D not resolved. Germline V lookup: CDR1 MGHRA, CDR2 YSYEKL. V was trimmed by 4 bases and J by 6 bases, leaving 17 bases between them. This CDR3 comprises 15 residues. CDR3 DNA sequence: TGCGCCAGCAGCCCCTTGAGAAACCCCCCCGATACGCAGTATTTT. Translating it yields CASSPLRNPPDTQYF.

This clone was counted a single time. The genes are TRBV14 and TRBJ2-1; 8 bases are shared with TRBD2. Germline CDR1 SGHDN, CDR2 FVKESK. CDR3 length: 14 amino acids. V lost 7 bases to trimming and J lost 5 bases; unmatched junction nucleotides: 7. The CDR3 loop reads CASTRTSGNNEQFF. CDR3 DNA: TGTGCCAGCACCAGAACTAGCGGCAACAATGAGCAGTTCTTC.

The chain uses TRBV28 and TRBJ1-5; weak D call: TRBD1 (5 bases). The V end was cut by 6 bases, the J end by 4 bases, with 13 bases between. The CDR3 contains 14 residues. Per germline, CDR1 MDHEN and CDR2 SYDVKM. The CDR3 is CASREGVGNQPQHF. For the CDR3, the DNA is TGTGCCAGCAGGGAAGGGGTGGGGAATCAGCCCCAGCATTTT. The full variable domain, with the rest looked up from reference TRBV28 and TRBJ1-5, is DVKVTQSSRYLVKRTGEKVFLECVQDMDHENMFWYRQDPGLGLRLIYFSYDVKMKEKGDIPEGYSVSREKKERFSLILESASTNQTSMYLCASREGVGNQPQHFGDGTRLSIL.

This sequence joins TRBV10-3 and TRBJ2-7; a possible D gene is TRBD1 (6 bases). CDR3 length: 13 residues. Germline V gives CDR1 ENHRY, CDR2 SYGVKD. Trimming removed 4 bases at V and 2 bases at J, with 9 bases between. The CDR3 protein is CAISGSGAYEQYF. CDR3 coding DNA: TGTGCCATCAGTGGGTCAGGGGCCTACGAGCAGTACTTC.